This T cell receptor beta chain derives from a study of post-analysis software for immune sequencing data. Researchers reported that TCR beta cDNA libraries carried unique molecular identifiers. TCRdb reanalysed the PCR reads using MiXCR and keeps one entry per CDR3 protein. The sample holds 450,000 to 700,000 distinct CDR3 sequences, around 40% seen once. Study findings and constraints: Compared against controls, patients with multiple sclerosis displayed significantly lower normalized Chao1 diversity. Those samples that were prepared in the same batch co-clustered strongly by F measure. Five or six TRBV segments were more frequent in patients than controls; TRBV5-6, TRBV5-1 and TRBV20-1 belonged to this group.

In regard to this clonotype: Its antigen is unidentified.

Looked up from germline, CDR1 is SGHRS and CDR2 is YFSETQ. The CDR3 covers 15 residues. V shed 4 bases and J shed 5 bases, with 16 bases lying between them. J is TRBJ2-1 and V is TRBV5-1, with D perhaps TRBD2 (6 bases). Sample: blood. This TCR was recovered from a girl aged 5-17 years with multiple sclerosis. The CDR3 reads CASSPGGTADNEQFF. CDR3 nucleotides: TGCGCCAGCAGCCCCGGCGGGACCGCTGACAATGAGCAGTTCTTC.